These 18 T cell receptor beta chains were sequenced from one sample in a study of human T cells and chemical hapten exposure. MiXCR, applied by TCRdb to the RACE reads, yields one record per CDR3 protein. The sample has under 95,000 distinct CDR3 sequences; roughly 8.5% are singletons. Noted time point: healthy volunteer bleed at 2 weeks. Whole blood that had not been fractionated was the source of extracted total RNA. The specimen was whole blood. These receptors all come from a female donor in good health. Some clones in this sample may be carry-over from other donors' samples.

This sequence joins TRBV29-1 and TRBJ1-2; TRBD1 matches 10 bases. The CDR3 is made up of 12 amino acids. Trimming removed 6 bases from V and 7 bases from J; junction bases left unmatched: 5. Germline assignment: CDR1 SQVTM and CDR2 ANQGSEA. The CDR3 DNA follows: TGCAGCGTCGACAGGGGGCGTGTTGGCTACACCTTC. Its protein product is CSVDRGRVGYTF.

This clonotype has a handful of counts. V gene TRBV27 combines with J gene TRBJ2-7; D is unclear. The CDR3 sequence is 14 residues long. Germline CDR1 MNHEY, CDR2 SMNVEV (reference sequence). The V and J ends lost 2 bases and 3 bases respectively, with 11 bases between them. The CDR3 is CASSLDGWHYEQYF. The CDR3 bases are TGTGCCAGCAGTTTAGATGGCTGGCACTACGAGCAGTACTTC.

This clonotype has just a few counts. The rearrangement joins TRBV6-1 to TRBJ2-3; TRBD2 matches at 8 bases. This CDR3 is built from 15 residues. Looked up from germline, CDR1 is MNHNS and CDR2 is SASEGT. V shed 6 bases and J 3 bases; nucleotides not matched to a gene: 8. This CDR3 is CASRISGTGTDTQYF. Written as DNA, the CDR3 is TGTGCCAGCAGGATTAGCGGGACTGGTACAGATACGCAGTATTTT.

This clonotype was counted only a few times. The V call is TRBV25-1, the J call TRBJ2-3, with TRBD2 as a possible D gene (7 bases). Trimming cost V 1 base and J 2 bases, with 13 bases left between them. CDR3 length: 16 residues. Germline V lookup: CDR1 MGHDK, CDR2 SYGVNS. The CDR3 here is CASSESGRGDTDTQYF. The CDR3 region has the DNA TGTGCCAGCAGTGAATCTGGGAGGGGGGACACAGATACGCAGTATTTT. Filled out from reference TRBV25-1 and TRBJ2-3, the complete variable domain reads EADIYQTPRYLVIGTGKKITLECSQTMGHDKMYWYQQDPGMELHLIHYSYGVNSTEKGDLSSESTVSRIRTEHFPLTLESARPSHTSQYLCASSESGRGDTDTQYFGPGTRLTVL.

The V call is TRBV4-2, the J call TRBJ1-5; the D gene is possibly TRBD1 (5 bases). V was trimmed by 2 bases and J by 0 bases, leaving 14 bases between them. CDR1 is LGHNA, CDR2 YNFKEQ, per germline. This CDR3 contains 17 residues. Written as DNA, the CDR3 is TGTGCCAGCAGCCAAAAGCGGGACCCCTATAGCAATCAGCCCCAGCATTTT. This gives the protein CASSQKRDPYSNQPQHF.

V and J are TRBV19 and TRBJ2-6; 8 bases fit TRBD2. V shed 7 bases and J 4 bases; nucleotides not matched to a gene: 9. The CDR3 extends over 16 amino acids. Germline V lookup: CDR1 LNHDA, CDR2 SQIVND (reference sequence). CDR3 sequence reads: CASKPAGVLGANVLTF. DNA of the CDR3: TGTGCCAGTAAACCAGCGGGAGTCCTGGGGGCCAACGTCCTGACTTTC.

This clonotype was found a few times. V and J are TRBV5-1 and TRBJ1-1; 8 nucleotides match TRBD1. Germline V lookup: CDR1 SGHRS, CDR2 YFSETQ. With 0 bases clipped from V and 6 bases from J, the junction kept 13 bases outside the gene matches. This CDR3 region has 17 residues. The CDR3 bases are TGCGCCAGCAGCTTGGCTCAGTTGTGGACAGGGACTGCTGAAGCTTTCTTT. Protein sequence: CASSLAQLWTGTAEAFF. The full variable domain, rest sourced from reference TRBV5-1 and TRBJ1-1, is KAGVTQTPRYLIKTRGQQVTLSCSPISGHRSVSWYQQTPGQGLQFLFEYFSETQRNKGNFPGRFSGRQFSNSRSEMNVSTLELGDSALYLCASSLAQLWTGTAEAFFGQGTRLTVV.

This clonotype was observed a handful of times. The chain combines TRBV19 with TRBJ2-1; 14 bases fit TRBD2. Germline V gives CDR1 LNHDA, CDR2 SQIVND (reference sequence). The CDR3 is 20 amino acids. The ends lost 1 base at V and 4 bases at J; junction bases unmatched: 12. In DNA form, the CDR3 reads TGTGCCAGTAGTATAGTGGGACTAGCGGGAGTCGGCAGGGGATACAATGAGCAGTTCTTC. It specifies CASSIVGLAGVGRGYNEQFF.

This clonotype was observed a handful of times. The chain is built from TRBV9 and TRBJ2-7; 8 positions match TRBD1. Per germline, CDR1 SGDLS and CDR2 YYNGEE. The CDR3 is made up of 14 amino acids. V lost 0 bases to trimming and J lost 2 bases; unmatched junction nucleotides: 1. The CDR3 region is CASSVGTGPYEQYF. The CDR3 bases are TGTGCCAGCAGCGTAGGGACAGGGCCCTACGAGCAGTACTTC.

There are many counts of this clonotype. The chain employs TRBV11-2 and TRBJ2-1; D may be TRBD2 (9 bases). The CDR3 has 18 amino acids. V dropped 5 bases and J dropped 4 bases, with 24 bases sitting between them. Germline values: CDR1 SGHAT, CDR2 FQNNGV. The CDR3 here is CASSTYRGELAGYNEQFF. CDR3 coding DNA: TGTGCCAGCAGCACCTACAGGGGGGAGCTAGCGGGGTACAATGAGCAGTTCTTC.

V usage is TRBV23-1 and J usage is TRBJ1-4; weak D call: TRBD1 (5 bases). TRBV23-1 is sorted into the ORF group, with uncertain function. The length of the CDR3 is 16 residues. Trimming removed 4 bases from V and 11 bases from J, with 23 bases in between. The CDR3 DNA sequence: TGCGCCAGCAGTCCCGTTCTCGACAGAGGTTATCGGAAACTGTTTTTT. Its protein product is CASSPVLDRGYRKLFF.

The chain links TRBV2 to TRBJ1-4, with D possibly matching TRBD1 (6 bases). Germline-derived CDR1 and CDR2 are SNHLY and FYNNEI. This CDR3 has 15 amino acids. The germline V and J ends were trimmed by 2 bases and 3 bases, with 10 bases remaining between them. The CDR3 sequence: CASSERRGANEKLFF. Written as DNA, the CDR3 is TGTGCCAGCAGTGAAAGGAGGGGGGCTAATGAAAAACTGTTTTTT.

This clonotype was counted a few times. The CDR3 region has the DNA TGTGCCAGCAGCTCCACAGGCCCGATTTACGAGCAGTACTTC. The encoded protein is CASSSTGPIYEQYF. The V call is TRBV7-2, the J call TRBJ2-7; D perhaps matches TRBD1 (5 bases). Germline CDR1 and CDR2: SGHTA and FQGNSA. This CDR3 is 14 amino acids long. V lost 4 bases and J 4 bases, leaving 14 bases between the germline ends.

This clonotype was seen repeatedly, ten times or more. The chain links TRBV29-1 to TRBJ2-1; 7 positions match TRBD1. Unmatched junction bases numbered 2, after V lost 4 bases and J lost 2 bases. The germline V gene has CDR1 SQVTM and CDR2 ANQGSEA. This CDR3 region has 13 residues. CDR3 loop: CSVGQGTYNEQFF. CDR3 nucleotides: TGCAGCGTTGGACAGGGAACCTACAATGAGCAGTTCTTC.

The chain recombines TRBV24-1 with TRBJ2-2, with D hard to call. CDR3 length: 15 amino acids. The ends were cut back, 2 bases at V and 3 bases at J, with 9 bases in the middle. Germline CDR1 reads KGHDR; CDR2 reads SFDVKD. The CDR3 DNA reads TGTGCCACCAGTGATTACGGAGTTTACACCGGGGAGCTGTTTTTT. It translates to CATSDYGVYTGELFF.

The CDR3 region has the DNA TGTGCCAGCAGTTCCCTAGCGTTAACCACAGATACGCAGTATTTT. Translated, it gives CASSSLALTTDTQYF. The genes are TRBV12-3 or TRBV12-4 and TRBJ2-3; D possibly corresponds to TRBD2 (6 bases). The CDR3 has 15 amino acids. V lost 4 bases, J lost 2 bases, and 13 bases lay in between.

This clonotype was seen ten or more times. The J gene is TRBJ2-3, the V gene TRBV20-1, with 12 positions matching TRBD2. Germline values: CDR1 DFQATT, CDR2 SNEGSKA (reference sequence). The J segment lost 6 bases and the V segment lost 3 bases, leaving 4 bases of the junction unmatched. CDR3 length equals 14 residues. The CDR3 nucleotides are TGCAGTGCTAGTTCTAGCGGGAGGGGTGATACGCAGTATTTT. Its translation: CSASSSGRGDTQYF.

This clonotype was counted many times. The chain uses TRBV27 and TRBJ2-7, with 7 bases aligning to TRBD1. The CDR3 spans 15 residues. The trim removed 3 bases at V and 0 bases at J, leaving 5 bases unmatched. Looked up from germline, CDR1 is MNHEY and CDR2 is SMNVEV (reference sequence). This CDR3 is CASSLKRGPSYEQYF. Written as DNA, the CDR3 is TGTGCCAGCAGTTTGAAAAGGGGGCCCTCCTACGAGCAGTACTTC.